One sample yielded the 8 T cell receptor beta chains listed below, sequenced in a study of graft-versus-host responses after intestinal transplantation. The antigens for these receptors are not known. Assay: immunoSEQ multiplex PCR; the TCRdb copy retains only in-frame clones and omits some. The table includes tens of thousands of clones, about 89% detected once. The material was unstimulated CD4+ T cells sorted from spleen or lymph node cells, obtained before intestinal transplant. These TCRs come from a human donor who received an intestinal transplant.

V gene TRBV5-6 combines with J gene TRBJ1-1; the D is unclear. Trimming took 0 bases from V and 1 from J, leaving 10 bases between them. Germline V CDR1 and CDR2: SGHDT, YYEEEE. CDR3 length: 15 amino acids. CDR3 protein: CASSLGFGGNTEAFF. CDR3 coding DNA: TGTGCCAGCAGCTTGGGTTTTGGAGGGAACACTGAAGCTTTCTTT.

The chain is built from TRBV7-8 and TRBJ1-4, with 9 positions matching TRBD1. This CDR3 is built from 15 residues. Germline V gene lookup returns CDR1 SGHVS and CDR2 FQNEAQ. J was trimmed by 3 bases and V by 1 base; bases with no gene match: 0. CDR3 sequence (DNA): TGTGCCAGCAGCTTAGGGACAGGGGCTAATGAAAAACTGTTTTTT. This gives the protein CASSLGTGANEKLFF.

This clone showed up just once. The rearrangement joins TRBV4-2 to TRBJ1-1, with 7 bases identical to TRBD1. Germline loops: CDR1 LGHNA, CDR2 YNFKEQ. This CDR3 region has 22 residues. With V trimmed by 1 base and J by 1 base, 24 bases remained unmatched. The DNA for the CDR3 is TGTGCCAGCAGCCAAGGATCGACTGGACAGGTTTTGCCTTCCTCGAGGAACACTGAAGCTTTCTTT. Residues: CASSQGSTGQVLPSSRNTEAFF.

The rearrangement uses TRBV28 and TRBJ2-1; 8 nucleotides align to TRBD2. The CDR3 has 17 residues. The germline V gene has CDR1 MDHEN and CDR2 SYDVKM. V was pared by 6 bases and J by 4 bases, with 14 bases of the junction left unmatched. Here the CDR3 reads CASRTPGGGKFYNEQFF. CDR3 DNA sequence: TGTGCCAGCAGAACCCCCGGCGGGGGGAAATTTTACAATGAGCAGTTCTTC.

This clone turned up a few times. This sequence joins TRBV30 and TRBJ1-1; 8 positions match TRBD1. The J segment lost 10 bases and the V segment lost 0 bases, leaving 1 base of the junction unmatched. The CDR3 sequence is 11 residues long. The germline V gene encodes CDR1 GTSNPN and CDR2 SVGIG (reference sequence). The DNA for the CDR3 is TGTGCCTGGAGTGTGGACAGGGTAGCTTTCTTT. It codes for CAWSVDRVAFF.

This clone was counted a single time. The genes are TRBV18 and TRBJ2-1; tentatively, D is TRBD1 (6 bases). Germline CDR1 is KGHSH and CDR2 is LQKENI. V was clipped by 4 bases and J by 9 bases, with 13 bases between them. This CDR3 comprises 13 residues. This chain's CDR3 is CASSRNREGEQFF. The CDR3 nucleotides read TGTGCCAGCTCACGAAACAGGGAAGGTGAGCAGTTCTTC.

This chain uses TRBV5-1 with TRBJ2-5; TRBD1 aligns across 7 bases. V shed 1 base and J 4 bases; nucleotides not matched to a gene: 13. From germline, CDR1 is SGHRS and CDR2 YFSETQ. This CDR3 has 17 residues. The CDR3 reads CASSLKGVGQSGETQYF. In nucleotides, the CDR3 is TGCGCCAGCAGCTTGAAGGGCGTGGGACAGTCGGGAGAGACCCAGTACTTC.

This clone was seen just once. The chain employs TRBV5-1 and TRBJ2-2; weak D call: TRBD1 (6 bases). V was pared by 4 bases and J by 7 bases, with 17 bases between. Germline CDR1 reads SGHRS; CDR2 reads YFSETQ. The length of the CDR3 is 15 residues. The CDR3 coding sequence is TGCGCCAGCAGCCCGGCAACAGGGAAAGACGGGGAGCTGTTTTTT. This gives the protein CASSPATGKDGELFF.